This T cell receptor (beta chain) emerged from a study of monozygotic twins with inflammatory bowel disease. General study findings and limits: It was in IBD patients that TCRbeta diversity (inverse Simpson) was lower than in healthy co-twins.

Addition of UMIs with a 6-nucleotide sample barcode was achieved by template switching. Reprocessing the 5' RACE reads, TCRdb reports a single entry for every CDR3 protein and omits DNA. The sample data list fewer than 450,000 distinct CDR3 sequences. About this clonotype: Antigen specificity is unknown.

Specimen: blood. This TCR was recovered from a human donor with ulcerative colitis or Crohn's disease, or a healthy co-twin of an affected twin (not recorded which).

This CDR3 reads CASSQDRLRIQYF. The rearrangement joins TRBV4-3 to TRBJ2-4. CDR3 length equals 13 residues. Germline V lookup: CDR1 LGHNA, CDR2 YSLEER.